These 17 T cell receptor beta chains originate from one sample sequenced in a study of T cells in women clearing cervical HPV infection (dated by TCRdb to the late 2010s). The library was obtained by the immunoSEQ multiplex PCR assay. Not all clones reach the TCRdb copy of this immuneACCESS table, which keeps in-frame sequences only. Checked studies attribute under half of the gap to unresolved V genes and leave the rest unexplained. The sample table includes 20,000 to 25,000 clones. The biggest ten clones account for approximately 2.5% of the sample. Sequencing used blood buffy coat. The receptors shown here come from a woman between 18 and 70 years old with a cervical HPV16 infection that either progressed to CIN3+ or cleared (not recorded which).

A note on this clone: Coverage ceases 3 residues before the CDR3 finishes, and the germline J gene fills in the end. The rearrangement joins TRBV23-1 to TRBJ2-7; D perhaps matches TRBD2 (7 bases). TRBV23-1 carries the ORF label, with uncertain function. Trimming took 11 bases from V and 3 from J, leaving 29 bases between them. This CDR3 has 17 amino acids. CDR3 DNA (partial): TGCGCCGGATACAGGGTAGTGTTCTTGGGGGGGTACTACGAG. Protein sequence: CAGYRVVFLGGYYE. The entire CDR3 is CAGYRVVFLGGYYEQYF.

As to this clone: The read halts 3 residues ahead of the CDR3 end, with the missing end drawn from the germline J gene. The V call is TRBV20-1, the J call TRBJ1-4; weak D call: TRBD1 (6 bases). The CDR3 spans 15 residues. Germline loops: CDR1 DFQATT, CDR2 SNEGSKA (reference sequence). V lost 2 bases, J lost 3 bases, and 13 bases lay in between. The CDR3 bases that were read are TGCAGTGCTAGAACGGGGGGGGGCCCTAATGAAAAA. Translating gives CSARTGGGPNEK. The full-length CDR3 reads as CSARTGGGPNEKLFF.

CDR3 in amino acids: CASRGLVYDYTF. The covered CDR3 bases are TGTGCCAGCAGGGGACTAGTTTACGAC. This chain links TRBV2 with TRBJ1-2; the D gene is possibly TRBD1 (5 bases). The missing CDR3 end, 3 residues past where the read stops, is filled in from the germline J gene. Per germline, CDR1 SNHLY and CDR2 FYNNEI. The CDR3 runs to 12 residues.

Of note for this clone: Read coverage stops 3 residues before the CDR3 terminus; the germline J gene supplies the remainder. The gene calls are TRBV19 and TRBJ2-3; TRBD2 matches at 7 bases. The CDR3 totals 16 residues. The V gene's germline CDR1 is LNHDA and CDR2 SQIVND (reference sequence). V was pared by 0 bases and J by 1 base, with 4 bases of the junction left unmatched. Partial CDR3 DNA: TGTGCCAGTAGTATAGAGGCGGGAGTAGGCACAGATACG. As protein: CASSIEAGVGTDT. The entire CDR3 reads CASSIEAGVGTDTQYF.

Turning to this clone: With the read ending 3 residues before the CDR3 end, the germline J gene is used to fill in that end. This chain connects TRBV9 to TRBJ2-7, with TRBD1 as a possible D gene (6 bases). Germline values: CDR1 SGDLS, CDR2 YYNGEE. Trimming left V 0 bases short and J 4 bases short, with 11 bases between. The CDR3 spans 14 residues. The chain's CDR3 is CASSVASQGYEQYF. The CDR3 DNA, read in part, is TGTGCCAGCAGCGTAGCGTCCCAGGGGTACGAG.

In the case of this clone: From the germline J gene comes the end of the CDR3, since the read stops 3 residues before it. The chain links TRBV4-1 to TRBJ2-5, with D unresolved. With 0 bases removed from V and 2 bases from J, the gap between germline ends came to 10 bases. CDR3 length: 15 amino acids. Per germline, CDR1 MGHRA and CDR2 YSYEKL. CDR3 DNA (partial): TGCGCCAGCAGCCAAGACCCCCTCGGGCAAGAGACC. Translation gives CASSQDPLGQET. Given in full, the CDR3 is CASSQDPLGQETQYF.

Note on this clone: The read ends 3 residues before the CDR3 terminus; that terminus is restored from the germline J gene. The V gene is TRBV19, the J gene TRBJ2-3, with D possibly matching TRBD1 (6 bases). Germline loops: CDR1 LNHDA, CDR2 SQIVND (reference sequence). The CDR3 extends over 15 amino acids. The CDR3 bases that were read are TGTGCCAGTAGTGTCCTAAGGGACACCAATCAGCCG. It is translated as CASSVLRDTNQP. The whole CDR3 sequence is CASSVLRDTNQPQYF.

As regards this clone: The read terminates 3 residues before the CDR3 end, so the remaining end is supplied by the germline J gene. This chain uses TRBV19 with TRBJ2-4; D might be TRBD2 (6 bases). Germline lookup yields CDR1 LNHDA and CDR2 SQIVND (reference sequence). The CDR3 is 13 amino acids. The CDR3 DNA, read in part, is TGTGCCAGTAGTATCGTGGGGACTCATGGT. It yields the protein CASSIVGTHG. The entire CDR3 sequence reads CASSIVGTHGQYF.

Remarks on this clone: With the read ending 3 residues before the CDR3 end, the germline J gene is used to fill in that end. The chain links TRBV30 to TRBJ2-1; 7 bases match TRBD1. The CDR3 contains 13 residues. V was pared by 3 bases and J by 5 bases, with 4 bases of the junction left unmatched. From germline, CDR1 is GTSNPN and CDR2 SVGIG (reference sequence). The CDR3 bases that were read are TGTGCCTGGAGGGACAGGCCCGACAATGAG. Its translation is CAWRDRPDNE. The full CDR3 protein is CAWRDRPDNEQFF.

Of note for this clone: The CDR3 end lies 3 residues beyond the end of the read and is filled in from the germline J gene. The chain carries TRBV18 and TRBJ1-1, with D maybe TRBD1 (5 bases). Germline assignment: CDR1 KGHSH and CDR2 LQKENI. This CDR3 is built from 16 residues. CDR3 loop: CASSQWGQGDNEKAFF. The CDR3 bases that were read are TGTGCCAGCTCACAGTGGGGCCAGGGCGATAATGAAAAA.

About this clone: The read terminates 3 residues before the CDR3 end, so the remaining end is supplied by the germline J gene. The rearrangement uses TRBV18 and TRBJ1-4; D unclear. CDR1 and CDR2 from the germline V gene are KGHSH and LQKENI. The CDR3 extends over 19 amino acids. The sequenced part of the CDR3 DNA is TGTGCCAGCTCACCTCAAGCACTCGCGGCCACAACTCATAATTCACCA. It yields the protein CASSPQALAATTHNSP. In full, the CDR3 reads CASSPQALAATTHNSPLFF.

On this clone: Read data end 3 residues before the CDR3 end; the end is taken from the germline J gene. The rearrangement links TRBV18 to TRBJ2-4; a weak D match, TRBD1 (5 bases). CDR1 and CDR2 from the germline V gene are KGHSH and LQKENI. The CDR3 sequence is 15 residues long. Here the CDR3 reads CASSPPSGYNYGQYF. CDR3 DNA, as far as it was read: TGTGCCAGCTCACCACCGTCAGGGTACAACTATGGT.

Comment on this clone: The missing CDR3 end, 3 residues past where the read stops, is filled in from the germline J gene. This chain joins TRBV19 and TRBJ2-7; no clear D gene. Trimming stripped 4 bases from V and 1 base from J, with 11 bases between. CDR1 LNHDA and CDR2 SQIVND come from the germline V gene (reference sequence). The CDR3 covers 14 residues. CDR3 loop: CASSTQDGSYEQYF. The sequenced CDR3 bases are TGTGCCAGTAGTACCCAAGACGGGTCCTACGAG.

The sequenced part of the CDR3 DNA is TGTGCCAGCAGTGAACACGGCACCGGGGAG. It translates to CASSEHGTGE. The whole CDR3 sequence reads CASSEHGTGELFF. V and J are TRBV6-1 and TRBJ2-2; D not resolved. The read ends 3 residues early relative to the CDR3; the germline J gene fills the gap. The CDR3 has 13 amino acids. V was pared by 2 bases and J by 4 bases, with 5 bases between. Germline V lookup: CDR1 MNHNS, CDR2 SASEGT.

CDR3 DNA (partial): TGTGCCAGCAGCATCTCCCAGGCTCGCTCCTTATCCTACAATGAG. Residues: CASSISQARSLSYNE. The CDR3 as a whole reads CASSISQARSLSYNEQFF. The chain carries TRBV2 and TRBJ2-1; no firm D call. The read stops 3 residues short of the end of the CDR3; the missing end is completed from the germline J gene. The CDR3 loop spans 18 amino acids. Deletions cut 6 bases from V and 1 base from J, with 22 bases between. Germline CDR1 reads SNHLY; CDR2 reads FYNNEI.

Notes on this clone: Read sequence stops 3 residues before the CDR3 end, and the germline J gene provides the missing end. This chain joins TRBV10-3 and TRBJ2-3, with 12 bases identical to TRBD2. The CDR3 runs 14 residues. Losses at the gene ends were 3 bases for V and 6 bases for J; bases not matched to a gene: 1. Germline loops: CDR1 ENHRY, CDR2 SYGVKD. CDR3 protein: CAISDGTSGDTQYF. CDR3 DNA, as far as it was read: TGTGCCATCAGTGACGGGACTAGCGGGGATACG.

About this clone itself: The read terminates 3 residues before the CDR3 end, so the remaining end is supplied by the germline J gene. This rearrangement joins TRBV20-1 to TRBJ1-2, with D possibly being TRBD1 (6 bases). V lost 0 bases to trimming and J lost 4 bases, with 9 bases between them. Germline loops: CDR1 DFQATT, CDR2 SNEGSKA (reference sequence). The CDR3 covers 13 residues. This CDR3 is CSARDRGAYGYTF. The sequenced part of the CDR3 DNA is TGCAGTGCTAGAGATCGGGGGGCCTATGGC.